This entry lists 20 T cell receptor beta chains sequenced from one sample in a study of OX40 agonist ivuxolimab in advanced cancers. Produced via immunoSEQ multiplex PCR; TCRdb's table is partial and in-frame only. The sample lists 60,000 to 80,000 clones; about nine tenths were seen once. The sequenced sample was CD4+ or CD8+ T cells sorted from blood, obtained in a trial of the OX40 agonist ivuxolimab. Every receptor here comes from an adult with an advanced solid tumor such as melanoma, head and neck, liver or kidney cancer.

V usage is TRBV14 and J usage is TRBJ2-5; D unclear. This CDR3 has 12 residues. Germline V gene data show CDR1 as SGHDN and CDR2 as FVKESK. V lost 1 base to trimming and J lost 2 bases, with 2 bases between them. The CDR3 nucleotides read TGTGCCAGCAGCCAAGGGCAAGAGACCCAGTACTTC. Translating it yields CASSQGQETQYF. The full variable domain, with the rest looked up from reference TRBV14 and TRBJ2-5, is EAGVTQFPSHSVIEKGQTVTLRCDPISGHDNLYWYRRVMGKEIKFLLHFVKESKQDESGMPNNRFLAERTGGTYSTLKVQPAELEDSGVYFCASSQGQETQYFGPGTRLLVL.

This chain connects TRBV7-6 to TRBJ1-3; 8 nucleotides line up with TRBD1. Germline V gene sequence: CDR1 SGHVS, CDR2 FNYEAQ. The CDR3 consists of 15 residues. Trimming at V came to 5 bases and at J to 4 bases, leaving 7 bases not matched to a gene. CDR3 sequence reads: CASSLDRGTGNTIYF. CDR3 nucleotide sequence: TGTGCCAGCAGCCTTGACAGGGGTACCGGAAACACCATATATTTT.

The chain recombines TRBV9 with TRBJ1-2; no clear D. The V gene lost 4 bases and the J gene lost 8 bases, with 21 bases spanning the gap. Germline values: CDR1 SGDLS, CDR2 YYNGEE. This CDR3 has 15 amino acids. CDR3 loop: CASSPRMVVTYGYTF. DNA of the CDR3: TGTGCCAGCAGCCCGCGTATGGTGGTGACCTACGGCTACACCTTC.

V is TRBV6-6 and J is TRBJ2-7; 8 bases line up with TRBD1. The germline gives CDR1 MNHNY, CDR2 SVGAGI (reference sequence). Trimming at V came to 5 bases and at J to 1 base, leaving 4 bases not matched to a gene. The CDR3 extends over 14 amino acids. The CDR3 nucleotides read TGTGCCAGCAGTAACCGGGACAGGTCCTACGAGCAGTACTTC. Its translation: CASSNRDRSYEQYF.

The chain couples TRBV6-1 to TRBJ2-1, with 8 bases identical to TRBD2. CDR3 size: 15 residues. Germline V gives CDR1 MNHNS, CDR2 SASEGT. The V segment lost 3 bases and the J segment 3 bases; nucleotides outside the gene matches: 4. The CDR3 DNA reads as TGTGCCAGCAGTGAGGGCGGGGGGTTCTACAATGAGCAGTTCTTC. Its protein is CASSEGGGFYNEQFF.

Remarks on this clone: Germline and junction disagree at one end, which may indicate a read error. V and J are TRBV9 and TRBJ1-4, with D hard to call. This CDR3 has 16 residues. From germline, CDR1 is SGDLS and CDR2 YYNGEE. Here the CDR3 reads CASSVGGAPTYEKLFF. The CDR3 nucleotides read TGTGCCAGCAGCGTAGGGGGAGCGCCAACTTATGAAAAACTGTTTTTT.

The rearrangement uses TRBV18 and TRBJ1-1; tentatively, D is TRBD1 (5 bases). CDR1 and CDR2 from the germline V gene are KGHSH and LQKENI. Trimming pared 6 bases from V and 5 bases from J, leaving 16 bases between. The CDR3 loop spans 14 amino acids. Here the CDR3 DNA reads TGTGCCAGCTCCATGGCCGGGGGTGGGACTGAAGCTTTCTTT. It codes for CASSMAGGGTEAFF.

The rearrangement uses TRBV7-8 and TRBJ1-2, with D unresolved. The CDR3 runs 14 residues. The V gene's germline CDR1 is SGHVS and CDR2 FQNEAQ. V dropped 1 base and J dropped 3 bases, with 9 bases sitting between them. This CDR3 reads CASSLGAVDYGYTF. The CDR3 DNA reads TGTGCCAGCAGCTTAGGGGCAGTTGACTATGGCTACACCTTC.

This sequence joins TRBV15 and TRBJ2-5; no clear D gene. The CDR3 covers 15 residues. The germline gives CDR1 LNHNV, CDR2 YYDKDF (reference sequence). The V gene lost 3 bases and the J gene lost 4 bases, with 15 bases spanning the gap. The CDR3 sequence is CATSRTKTGPETQYF. The CDR3 DNA sequence: TGTGCCACCAGCAGGACAAAGACCGGCCCAGAGACCCAGTACTTC.

V and J are TRBV14 and TRBJ1-4; the match to TRBD1 covers 7 bases. The germline gives CDR1 SGHDN, CDR2 FVKESK. This CDR3 region has 15 residues. Losses at the gene ends were 2 bases for V and 13 bases for J; bases not matched to a gene: 13. The chain's CDR3 is CASSQLARTGEGLFF. The CDR3 coding sequence is TGTGCCAGCAGCCAACTAGCAAGAACAGGGGAAGGACTGTTTTTT.

The V gene is TRBV9, the J gene TRBJ1-5; D remains unclear. CDR1 and CDR2 (germline): SGDLS, YYNGEE. Trimming pared 4 bases from V and 7 bases from J, leaving 15 bases between. The CDR3 extends over 14 amino acids. CDR3 region: CASSPMEGNQPQHF. In DNA, the CDR3 is TGTGCCAGCAGCCCGATGGAAGGGAACCAGCCCCAGCATTTT.

The rearrangement links TRBV5-4 to TRBJ2-3; possibly TRBD1 or TRBD2 for D (5 bases each). This CDR3 has 16 amino acids. Trimming stripped 4 bases from V and 7 bases from J, with 22 bases between. Germline lookup yields CDR1 SGHNT and CDR2 YYREEE (reference sequence). The CDR3: CASSPGPAGDGYTQYF. CDR3 nucleotides: TGTGCCAGCAGCCCGGGGCCGGCGGGTGACGGATATACGCAGTATTTT.

J is TRBJ1-5 and V is TRBV7-2; no definite D call. This CDR3 has 15 amino acids. The germline V gene encodes CDR1 SGHTA and CDR2 FQGNSA. V was pared by 3 bases and J by 1 base, with 10 bases between. The CDR3 reads CASSLRWASNQPQHF. CDR3 coding DNA: TGTGCCAGCAGCTTGCGGTGGGCAAGCAATCAGCCCCAGCATTTT.

CDR3 DNA: TGTGCTAGTGGTCTTGGACAGACCTACGAGCAGTACTTC. Its translation is CASGLGQTYEQYF. The rearrangement links TRBV12-5 to TRBJ2-7, with D perhaps TRBD1 (6 bases). The CDR3 has 13 amino acids. The germline CDR1 and CDR2 sequences are LGHNT and FRNRAP. V was trimmed by 5 bases and J by 2 bases, leaving 10 bases between them.

The rearrangement uses TRBV7-9 and TRBJ1-2; D ambiguous. Trimming removed 0 bases at V and 4 bases at J, with 24 bases between. CDR1 SEHNR and CDR2 FQNEAQ come from the germline V gene (reference sequence). The CDR3 spans 19 residues. CDR3 sequence: CASSLASGQASSPLYGYTF. CDR3 DNA sequence: TGTGCCAGCAGCTTAGCGTCTGGCCAGGCGAGCTCCCCCCTCTATGGCTACACCTTC.

The chain joins TRBV2 to TRBJ2-1; D is unresolved. V lost 8 bases and J lost 3, with 11 bases in between. The germline V gene has CDR1 SNHLY and CDR2 FYNNEI. This CDR3 has 13 residues. CDR3 loop: CASLRVGYNEQFF. As DNA, the CDR3 is TGTGCCAGCCTCAGAGTTGGCTACAATGAGCAGTTCTTC.

This clone showed up just a few times. This chain joins TRBV5-1 and TRBJ2-2; 7 positions match TRBD1. Germline-derived CDR1 and CDR2 are SGHRS and YFSETQ. The CDR3 has 16 residues. V was pared by 0 bases and J by 6 bases, with 8 bases of the junction left unmatched. The DNA for the CDR3 is TGCGCCAGCAGCTTGGCCGGGACAGTCACGTCCGGGGAGCTGTTTTTT. This sequence encodes CASSLAGTVTSGELFF.

This chain uses TRBV7-9 with TRBJ2-3, with 9 bases that match TRBD1. This CDR3 has 16 amino acids. Germline V gives CDR1 SEHNR, CDR2 FQNEAQ (reference sequence). V lost 5 bases and J lost 5; bases outside the gene matches: 11. CDR3 nucleotides: TGTGCCAGCAGCCTTCCCCGGGACAGGGATCGAGATACGCAGTATTTT. This encodes CASSLPRDRDRDTQYF.

V gene TRBV11-3 combines with J gene TRBJ2-3; TRBD2 matches 13 bases. The CDR3 totals 19 residues. Trimming removed 1 base from V and 1 base from J; junction bases left unmatched: 8. Per the germline V gene, CDR1 is SGHNT and CDR2 is YENEEA. Here the CDR3 DNA reads TGTGCCAGCAGCTTAGGTCGGACTAGCGGGGGCAGGGGCACAGATACGCAGTATTTT. As protein: CASSLGRTSGGRGTDTQYF. The full variable domain, in which reference TRBV11-3 and TRBJ2-3 provide the parts outside the CDR3, is EAGVVQSPRYKIIEKKQPVAFWCNPISGHNTLYWYLQNLGQGPELLIRYENEEAVDDSQLPKDRFSAERLKGVDSTLKIQPAELGDSAVYLCASSLGRTSGGRGTDTQYFGPGTRLTVL.

V gene TRBV27 combines with J gene TRBJ1-1; a weak D match, TRBD1 (6 bases). This CDR3 contains 14 residues. Germline CDR1 MNHEY, CDR2 SMNVEV (reference sequence). The V and J ends lost 5 bases and 2 bases respectively, with 12 bases between them. Written as DNA, the CDR3 is TGTGCCAGCAGTCCCCGGACAGAAAACACTGAAGCTTTCTTT. Amino acids: CASSPRTENTEAFF.